The 5 T cell receptor beta chains listed next were all sequenced from one sample in a study of siplizumab effects on memory and regulatory T cells. Some clones are missing from TCRdb's copy, which holds only in-frame ones; the method was immunoSEQ multiplex PCR. The sample contains some 100,000 clones, roughly 94% of which appear only once. The sample taken for sequencing was non-Treg CD4+ T cells sorted from blood. The receptors stem from a human donor in good health.

CDR3 region: CASSIIRQKDTGELFF. Here the CDR3 DNA reads TGTGCCAGTAGTATTATTCGACAGAAAGACACCGGGGAGCTGTTTTTT. The chain joins TRBV19 to TRBJ2-2, with D possibly matching TRBD1 (5 bases). The germline V and J ends were trimmed by 3 bases and 3 bases, with 14 bases remaining between them. CDR1 is LNHDA and CDR2 is SQIVND in the germline V gene (reference sequence). The CDR3 loop spans 16 amino acids.

The genes are TRBV28 and TRBJ2-7; TRBD1 is a possible D gene (5 bases). V was clipped by 3 bases and J by 5 bases, with 20 bases between them. This CDR3 has 16 residues. Germline lookup yields CDR1 MDHEN and CDR2 SYDVKM. CDR3 sequence reads: CASSFPGPAGNNEQYF. CDR3 sequence (DNA): TGTGCCAGCAGTTTTCCGGGCCCGGCAGGGAACAACGAGCAGTACTTC.

The chain joins TRBV7-9 to TRBJ2-7; D is undetermined. Germline loops: CDR1 SEHNR, CDR2 FQNEAQ (reference sequence). V was pared by 3 bases and J by 5 bases, with 8 bases between. The CDR3 extends over 12 amino acids. The CDR3 region has the DNA TGTGCCAGCAGCTTGTCACTCGACGAGCAGTACTTC. Its translation is CASSLSLDEQYF.

The chain couples TRBV5-1 to TRBJ2-6; 7 nucleotides agree with TRBD2. The V gene end was trimmed by 0 bases and the J gene end by 0 bases; junction bases not matched to a gene: 12. This CDR3 is 20 amino acids long. The germline gives CDR1 SGHRS, CDR2 YFSETQ. Written as DNA, the CDR3 is TGCGCCAGCAGCTTGGTGGTGGGAGGGCCCCAAAGCTCTGGGGCCAACGTCCTGACTTTC. Protein sequence: CASSLVVGGPQSSGANVLTF.

This chain connects TRBV5-1 to TRBJ2-1; D uncertain. V was pared by 1 base and J by 7 bases, with 12 bases between. Germline values: CDR1 SGHRS, CDR2 YFSETQ. The CDR3 has 14 amino acids. Here the CDR3 reads CASSLPSNRNEQFF. The CDR3, as DNA: TGCGCCAGCAGCTTGCCCTCAAATAGGAATGAGCAGTTCTTC.